This T cell receptor beta chain was sequenced during a study of shared clonotypes between healthy human individuals. Background on the study: Donors had three CD4 naive, three CD4 memory, two CD8 naive and one CD8 memory plate apiece.

CD4+ cell separation produced CD45RA+ naive and CD45RA-negative memory subsets. This clone came up once. V shed 4 bases, J shed 6 bases, and the junction held 5 bases outside the gene matches. Germline CDR1 reads MDHEN; CDR2 reads SYDVKM. The CDR3 is 13 residues long. For sorted subsets, approximately 0.2 ug DNA per replicate equaled tens of thousands of T cell genomes. Repertoires were generated with immunoSEQ multiplex PCR, while TCRdb's copy carries only in-frame clones and drops some. This table has roughly 500,000 clones, less than 96% appearing once. This clonotype was sampled from a woman younger than 45 in good health. V and J are TRBV28 and TRBJ1-1, with TRBD1 matching over 7 bases. Material: naive CD4+ T cells sorted from blood. Subset denoted: CD45RA+ positively selected. The CDR3 DNA follows: TGTGCCAGCAGTTATGACAGGGTCTCTGAAGCTTTCTTT. Amino acid sequence: CASSYDRVSEAFF.